One sample yielded the 20 T cell receptor beta chains listed below, sequenced in a study of graft-versus-host responses after intestinal transplantation. Their antigen targets remain unknown. Sequenced by immunoSEQ multiplex PCR; TCRdb stores in-frame clones only, minus some. The top ten clones hold around 0.15% of a sample with some 130,000 clones, around nine tenths of them seen once. The sequencing here drew on unstimulated CD4+ T cells sorted from spleen or lymph node cells, taken before intestinal transplant. The receptor source for this set is a human donor who received an intestinal transplant.

Here the CDR3 DNA reads TGTGCCAGCAGCTTCGGACAGGGGTCTTGGGAGCAGTACTTC. It is translated as CASSFGQGSWEQYF. This chain links TRBV7-9 with TRBJ2-7, with 9 nucleotides matching TRBD1. Germline V gene lookup returns CDR1 SEHNR and CDR2 FQNEAQ (reference sequence). V shed 3 bases and J 7 bases; nucleotides not matched to a gene: 7. The CDR3 spans 14 residues.

The genes are TRBV21-1 and TRBJ1-5. TRBV21-1 is flagged as a pseudogene. This CDR3 has 15 residues. The CDR3 is CASSKEGSSNQPQHF. CDR3 coding DNA: TGTGCCAGCAGCAAAGAGGGGAGTAGCAATCAGCCCCAGCATTTT.

The chain has TRBV10-3 and TRBJ1-4; no clear D. The ends were cut back, 0 bases at V and 6 bases at J, with 14 bases in the middle. The CDR3 extends over 16 amino acids. Germline V CDR1 and CDR2: ENHRY, SYGVKD. CDR3 nucleotides: TGTGCCATCAGTGAGTCGGGATATCTCTCATATGAAAAACTGTTTTTT. This codes for CAISESGYLSYEKLFF.

The chain combines TRBV7-9 with TRBJ2-5, with D uncertain. V dropped 2 bases and J dropped 3 bases, with 4 bases sitting between them. Germline-derived CDR1 and CDR2 are SEHNR and FQNEAQ (reference sequence). The CDR3 sequence is 12 residues long. CDR3 DNA: TGTGCCAGCAGCTTATTAGAAGAGACCCAGTACTTC. It yields the protein CASSLLEETQYF.

The rearrangement joins TRBV6-1 to TRBJ1-2, with 7 bases lining up with TRBD1. In germline, CDR1 is MNHNS, CDR2 SASEGT. The CDR3 runs 16 residues. V shed 3 bases, J shed 2 bases, and the junction held 9 bases outside the gene matches. The chain's CDR3 is CASSDLNRGENYGYTF. DNA for the CDR3: TGTGCCAGCAGTGACCTTAACAGGGGAGAAAACTATGGCTACACCTTC.

The rearrangement uses TRBV18 and TRBJ1-1; 8 nucleotides line up with TRBD1. Per the germline V gene, CDR1 is KGHSH and CDR2 is LQKENI. CDR3 length equals 13 residues. With V trimmed by 4 bases and J by 5 bases, 3 bases remained unmatched. The DNA for the CDR3 is TGTGCCAGCTCACTACAGGGGGGTACTGAAGCTTTCTTT. This encodes CASSLQGGTEAFF.

V is TRBV6-5 and J is TRBJ2-3; D not resolved. Trimming pared 8 bases from V and 2 bases from J, leaving 14 bases between. The length of the CDR3 is 14 residues. The germline V gene encodes CDR1 MNHEY and CDR2 SVGAGI. CDR3 amino acids: CASGPWPDTDTQYF. In nucleotides, the CDR3 is TGTGCCAGCGGCCCCTGGCCGGACACAGATACGCAGTATTTT.

The chain employs TRBV29-1 and TRBJ1-2, with D tentatively TRBD1 (6 bases). Germline loops: CDR1 SQVTM, CDR2 ANQGSEA. There are 16 residues in the CDR3. The V and J ends lost 7 bases and 1 base respectively, with 22 bases between them. CDR3 in DNA: TGCAGCGCGTCACCGGGGCCGGGGGCAGTTAACTATGGCTACACCTTC. Amino acid sequence: CSASPGPGAVNYGYTF.

This clone was seen a single time. The V gene is TRBV19, the J gene TRBJ1-2; D remains unclear. The CDR3 extends over 14 amino acids. With 3 bases removed from V and 9 bases from J, the gap between germline ends came to 17 bases. Looked up from germline, CDR1 is LNHDA and CDR2 is SQIVND (reference sequence). The CDR3 here is CASSMITEPGSYTF. The DNA for the CDR3 is TGTGCCAGTAGTATGATCACAGAGCCAGGTAGCTACACCTTC. The whole variable domain, remainder taken from reference TRBV19 and TRBJ1-2, is DGGITQSPKYLFRKEGQNVTLSCEQNLNHDAMYWYRQDPGQGLRLIYYSQIVNDFQKGDIAEGYSVSREKKESFPLTVTSAQKNPTAFYLCASSMITEPGSYTFGSGTRLTVV.

This clone was observed once. The chain is built from TRBV20-1 and TRBJ1-2; unclear D gene. The CDR3 spans 9 residues. Germline values: CDR1 DFQATT, CDR2 SNEGSKA (reference sequence). The V and J ends lost 3 bases and 8 bases respectively, with 4 bases between them. The CDR3 here is CSASKGYTF. In DNA form, the CDR3 reads TGCAGTGCTAGCAAGGGCTACACCTTC.

V gene TRBV6-6 combines with J gene TRBJ1-4; the D gene is possibly TRBD1 (5 bases). Trimming removed 0 bases from V and 8 bases from J, with 13 bases in between. Germline assignment: CDR1 MNHNY and CDR2 SVGAGI (reference sequence). The length of the CDR3 is 15 residues. The CDR3 protein is CASSYSRRGWEKLFF. The CDR3, as DNA: TGTGCCAGCAGTTACTCGCGTAGGGGTTGGGAAAAACTGTTTTTT.

This sequence joins TRBV5-1 and TRBJ2-7, with D possibly being TRBD2 (6 bases). The germline V gene has CDR1 SGHRS and CDR2 YFSETQ. The germline V and J ends were trimmed by 1 base and 2 bases, with 13 bases remaining between them. This CDR3 is 15 amino acids long. The CDR3 DNA reads as TGCGCCAGCAGCTTGCAAGGATGGGGGGCCTACGAGCAGTACTTC. Translating it yields CASSLQGWGAYEQYF. Full variable domain (remainder filled in from reference TRBV5-1 and TRBJ2-7): KAGVTQTPRYLIKTRGQQVTLSCSPISGHRSVSWYQQTPGQGLQFLFEYFSETQRNKGNFPGRFSGRQFSNSRSEMNVSTLELGDSALYLCASSLQGWGAYEQYFGPGTRLTVT.

This chain links TRBV7-9 with TRBJ2-7, with TRBD1 matching 7 bases. The CDR3 runs to 13 residues. With 5 bases clipped from V and 5 bases from J, the junction kept 6 bases outside the gene matches. Germline loops: CDR1 SEHNR, CDR2 FQNEAQ (reference sequence). The CDR3 DNA reads TGTGCCAGCAGCCCCAAGACAGGGAACGAGCAGTACTTC. Translating it yields CASSPKTGNEQYF. The variable domain in full, completed from reference TRBV7-9 and TRBJ2-7, reads DTGVSQNPRHKITKRGQNVTFRCDPISEHNRLYWYRQTLGQGPEFLTYFQNEAQLEKSRLLSDRFSAERPKGSFSTLEIQRTEQGDSAMYLCASSPKTGNEQYFGPGTRLTVT.

This chain links TRBV1 with TRBJ2-1; the table's D call, TRBD2, has no DNA check behind it. TRBV1 is marked as a pseudogene. This CDR3 comprises 15 residues. CDR3 amino acids: CTSSQARLSYNEQFF. CDR3 bases: TGCACCAGCAGCCAAGCTAGATTATCGTACAATGAGCAGTTCTTC.

The chain employs TRBV5-4 and TRBJ2-3, with 8 bases identical to TRBD1. J lost 6 bases, V lost 0 bases, and 6 bases had no gene match. Germline-derived CDR1 and CDR2 are SGHNT and YYREEE (reference sequence). The CDR3 runs to 15 residues. CDR3 coding DNA: TGTGCCAGCAGCTTGGCAGGGGGCGTCTCCGATACGCAGTATTTT. This encodes CASSLAGGVSDTQYF.

The chain links TRBV4-1 to TRBJ2-7; D gene unclear. Germline V lookup: CDR1 MGHRA, CDR2 YSYEKL. Between the trimmed V and J ends, which lost 0 bases and 2 bases, there was a span of 11 bases. The CDR3 has 15 amino acids. CDR3 region: CASSQDSTLTYEQYF. DNA for the CDR3: TGCGCCAGCAGCCAAGATTCAACCCTTACCTACGAGCAGTACTTC.

V is TRBV4-1 and J is TRBJ2-5, with D possibly being TRBD1 (6 bases). The CDR3 is 15 amino acids. CDR1 and CDR2 (germline): MGHRA, YSYEKL. The germline V and J ends were trimmed by 4 bases and 4 bases, with 16 bases remaining between them. Written as DNA, the CDR3 is TGCGCCAGCAGCCCAAGAGAAGGGGGAACAGAGACCCAGTACTTC. Protein: CASSPREGGTETQYF.

The chain carries TRBV6-1 and TRBJ1-1, with a tentative D call TRBD1 (6 bases). There are 14 residues in the CDR3. The germline gives CDR1 MNHNS, CDR2 SASEGT. V was pared by 10 bases and J by 4 bases, with 19 bases between. The CDR3: CATHRVLVVTEAFF. In DNA, the CDR3 is TGTGCCACCCACAGGGTATTGGTGGTCACTGAAGCTTTCTTT.

This clone appeared a few times. The chain is built from TRBV7-2 and TRBJ1-3; D is undetermined. V lost 1 base to trimming and J lost 0 bases, with 7 bases between them. The CDR3 has 15 residues. Germline-derived CDR1 and CDR2 are SGHTA and FQGNSA. The CDR3, as DNA: TGTGCCAGCAGCTTAGTATCGAGCTCTGGAAACACCATATATTTT. Translated: CASSLVSSSGNTIYF.

The chain carries TRBV6-1 and TRBJ2-4; 8 positions agree with TRBD1. Germline values: CDR1 MNHNS, CDR2 SASEGT. The CDR3 totals 14 residues. V lost 6 bases and J lost 6; bases outside the gene matches: 7. CDR3 protein: CASRLRGLGNIQYF. CDR3 nucleotide sequence: TGTGCCAGCAGACTCAGGGGGCTGGGAAACATTCAGTACTTC.